Sequencing of this T cell receptor beta chain was carried out in a study of cytomegalovirus exposure and HLA in healthy donors. Of note for this clone: What it recognizes is unknown.

Study findings and constraints: The study designated 160 or so TCR beta chains cytomegalovirus-associated.

The PCR used 60 Vbeta and 13 Jbeta primers. Only in-frame clones appear in the TCRdb table, and some are missing; sequencing was by immunoSEQ multiplex PCR. The table shows more than 95,000 clones, with about four fifths occurring only once. The V end was cut by 8 bases, the J end by 3 bases, with 16 bases between. Germline V gene lookup returns CDR1 MNHEY and CDR2 SVGAGI. The CDR3 covers 15 residues. Material: PBMCs. This chain joins TRBV6-5 and TRBJ1-4, with D perhaps TRBD1 (5 bases). The clonotype originates from a woman in her 30s in good health and CMV-seronegative. The CDR3 bases are TGTGCCAGCCGACAGACGCGCATAGCTAATGAAAAACTGTTTTTT. Translation: CASRQTRIANEKLFF.